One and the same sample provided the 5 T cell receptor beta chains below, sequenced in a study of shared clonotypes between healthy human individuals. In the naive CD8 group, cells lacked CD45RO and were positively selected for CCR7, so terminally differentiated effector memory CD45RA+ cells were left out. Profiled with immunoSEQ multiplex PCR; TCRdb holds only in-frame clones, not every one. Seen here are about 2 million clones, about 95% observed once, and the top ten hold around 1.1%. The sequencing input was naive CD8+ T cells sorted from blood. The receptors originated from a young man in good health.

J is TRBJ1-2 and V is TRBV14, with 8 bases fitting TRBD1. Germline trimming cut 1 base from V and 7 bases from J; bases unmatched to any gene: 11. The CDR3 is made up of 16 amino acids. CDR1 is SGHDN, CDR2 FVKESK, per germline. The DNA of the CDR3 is TGTGCCAGCAGCCAAGGAGTGTCAGGGGGCGCTTTTGGCTACACCTTC. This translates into CASSQGVSGGAFGYTF.

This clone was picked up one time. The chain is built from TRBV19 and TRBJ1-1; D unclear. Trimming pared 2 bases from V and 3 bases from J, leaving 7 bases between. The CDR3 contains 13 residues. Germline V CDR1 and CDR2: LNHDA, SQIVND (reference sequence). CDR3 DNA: TGTGCCAGTAGTATAATGATGGACACTGAAGCTTTCTTT. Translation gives CASSIMMDTEAFF.

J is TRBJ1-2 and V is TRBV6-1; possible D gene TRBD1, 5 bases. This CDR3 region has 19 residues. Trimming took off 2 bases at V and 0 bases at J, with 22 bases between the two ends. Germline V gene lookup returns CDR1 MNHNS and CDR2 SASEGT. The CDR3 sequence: CASSETHWTLGPTNYGYTF. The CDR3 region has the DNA TGTGCCAGCAGTGAAACTCATTGGACCCTGGGACCGACTAACTATGGCTACACCTTC.

The CDR3 DNA reads as TGTGCCAGCAGACTCCGGGGGGCGATTACCGGGGAGCTGTTTTTT. Amino acids: CASRLRGAITGELFF. The chain employs TRBV27 and TRBJ2-2, with D tentatively TRBD2 (7 bases). V shed 6 bases and J shed 5 bases, with 16 bases lying between them. The CDR3 covers 15 residues. CDR1 is MNHEY, CDR2 SMNVEV, per germline (reference sequence).

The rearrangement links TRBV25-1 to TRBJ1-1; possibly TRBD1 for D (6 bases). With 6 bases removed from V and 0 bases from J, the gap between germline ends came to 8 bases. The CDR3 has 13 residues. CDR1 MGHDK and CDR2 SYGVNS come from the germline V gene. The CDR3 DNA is TGTGCCAGCAGAGGGGGGGTGAACACTGAAGCTTTCTTT. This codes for CASRGGVNTEAFF.